These T cell receptor beta chains were read from a single sample in a study of blood T cell repertoires in COVID-19. The repertoire was sequenced with immunoSEQ multiplex PCR; TCRdb's copy has only in-frame clones and lacks some. The table has a few hundred thousand clones, around four fifths seen once. The sample was peripheral blood. The receptor set was obtained from a woman in her sixties or seventies who had recovered from COVID-19. Each CDR3 is given with its conserved first and last residue. D genes are given only for firm matches. Size is omitted from some rows. Given values are once, few, many or a class for expanded clones.

d_call clone_size j_call v_call cdr3_aa cdr3_nt
- - TRBJ1-1 TRBV18 CASSPRGGSTEAFF TGTGCCAGCTCACCCCGCGGGGGGTCCACTGAAGCTTTCTTT
- once TRBJ2-5 TRBV14 CASSQRDSLWAQYF TGTGCCAGCAGCCAAAGAGACAGCCTCTGGGCCCAGTACTTC
TRBD1 once TRBJ2-1 TRBV24-1 CATSDLGQGASWNEQFF TGTGCCACCAGTGATTTAGGACAGGGGGCTTCTTGGAATGAGCAGTTCTTC
- - TRBJ1-1 TRBV20-1 CSAREAVGTEAFF TGCAGTGCTCGTGAAGCGGTCGGCACTGAAGCTTTCTTT
- - TRBJ2-5 TRBV6-5 CASSYGPTAEETQYF TGTGCCAGCAGTTACGGGCCCACCGCTGAAGAGACCCAGTACTTC
TRBD1 - TRBJ2-3 TRBV5-5 CASSGQGASTDTQYF TGTGCCAGCAGTGGACAGGGGGCGAGCACAGATACGCAGTATTTT
TRBD1 - TRBJ2-2 TRBV19 CASETGRETGELFF TGTGCCTCAGAGACAGGGAGAGAGACCGGGGAGCTGTTTTTT
- few TRBJ1-6 TRBV9 CASSVAYRRSPLHF TGTGCCAGCAGCGTAGCGTACAGGCGATCACCCCTCCACTTT
- - TRBJ2-5 TRBV19 CASSARSQIQETQYF TGTGCCAGTAGTGCGCGTTCACAGATACAAGAGACCCAGTACTTC
- - TRBJ2-1 TRBV7-6 CASSLVGGTYNEQFF TGTGCCAGCAGCTTAGTAGGGGGAACCTACAATGAGCAGTTCTTC
TRBD1 - TRBJ2-7 TRBV30 CAWSEGAEQYF TGTGCCTGGAGTGAGGGGGCCGAGCAGTACTTC
TRBD1 - TRBJ2-7 TRBV18 CASSPRGTGNYEQYF TGTGCCAGCTCACCTCGGGGGACAGGGAACTACGAGCAGTACTTC
- once TRBJ2-3 TRBV5-1 CASNTENTDTQYF TGCGCCAGCAATACAGAAAACACAGATACGCAGTATTTT
TRBD2 once TRBJ2-1 TRBV12-5 CASGLGSGGGSEQFF TGTGCTAGTGGTTTGGGGTCGGGCGGGGGGAGTGAGCAGTTCTTC
- - TRBJ1-3 TRBV2 CASSERLPGNTIYF TGTGCCAGCAGTGAACGCCTACCGGGAAACACCATATATTTT
- - TRBJ2-5 TRBV4-1 CASSQDPPRTEETQYF TGCGCCAGCAGCCAAGATCCTCCGCGGACAGAAGAGACCCAGTACTTC
TRBD2 - TRBJ2-7 TRBV6-5 CASSRTSGGKQYF TGTGCCAGCAGCCGGACTAGCGGGGGGAAGCAGTACTTC
TRBD2 - TRBJ2-3 TRBV11-3 CASSLVAGGTNTQYF TGTGCCAGCAGCTTAGTAGCGGGGGGCACGAATACGCAGTATTTT
- once TRBJ2-2 TRBV6-1 CASSDQGTGELFF TGTGCCAGCAGTGATCAGGGGACCGGGGAGCTGTTTTTT
TRBD1 - TRBJ1-2 TRBV5-1 CASSLGDRNVYGYTF TGCGCCAGCAGCTTGGGGGACAGGAATGTCTATGGCTACACCTTC
- - TRBJ1-1 TRBV6-2/TRBV6-3 CASSLSTGLEAFF TGTGCCAGCAGTCTATCCACAGGGCTTGAAGCTTTCTTT
- - TRBJ2-5 TRBV9 CASSANPGTPGYF TGTGCCAGCAGCGCAAATCCAGGTACCCCAGGGTACTTC
- - TRBJ2-3 TRBV5-1 CASSGGAVRDTQYF TGCGCCAGCAGCGGGGGGGCCGTTAGGGATACGCAGTATTTT
TRBD2 - TRBJ2-5 TRBV6-5 CASSQLAGVQETQYF TGTGCCAGCAGTCAACTAGCGGGGGTCCAAGAGACCCAGTACTTC
TRBD1 few TRBJ1-5 TRBV30 CAWSVRTGLSNQPQHF TGTGCCTGGAGTGTACGGACAGGGCTTAGCAATCAGCCCCAGCATTTT
- once TRBJ2-2 TRBV6-1 CASSEALVTGELFF TGTGCCAGCAGTGAAGCTCTAGTCACCGGGGAGCTGTTTTTT
- - TRBJ1-4 TRBV9 CASSFSGGRDEKLFF TGTGCCAGCAGCTTTTCCGGGGGGCGCGATGAAAAACTGTTTTTT
TRBD1 - TRBJ2-7 TRBV19 CASTRTGGFPYEQYF TGTGCCAGTACCCGGACAGGGGGCTTTCCCTACGAGCAGTACTTC
- - TRBJ2-7 TRBV15 CATTPTGGTASLGEQYF TGTGCCACCACCCCCACGGGGGGGACAGCCTCTCTTGGCGAGCAGTACTTC
TRBD1 - TRBJ2-3 TRBV7-8 CASSGHRDRGIDTQYF TGTGCCAGCAGCGGACATAGGGACAGGGGAATAGATACGCAGTATTTT
- - TRBJ1-2 TRBV13 CASSLYGGGYTF TGTGCCAGCAGCTTATATGGAGGGGGCTACACCTTC
- once TRBJ2-1 TRBV3-1/TRBV3-2 CASSQEGGRSEQFF TGTGCCAGCAGCCAAGAGGGAGGACGGTCGGAGCAGTTCTTC
- - TRBJ2-5 TRBV10-3 CAISPGTTTETQYF TGTGCCATCAGTCCGGGAACCACCACAGAGACCCAGTACTTC
TRBD1 - TRBJ1-4 TRBV18 CASSRDRGKDEKLFF TGTGCCAGCTCAAGGGACAGGGGGAAGGATGAAAAACTGTTTTTT
TRBD1 - TRBJ2-7 TRBV12-5 CASGLVLDRTYYEQYF TGTGCTAGTGGTTTGGTATTGGACAGGACTTACTACGAGCAGTACTTC
TRBD2 - TRBJ2-3 TRBV27 CASSLGSGGAPDTQYF TGTGCCAGCAGTTTAGGTAGCGGGGGAGCCCCAGATACGCAGTATTTT
- - TRBJ2-3 TRBV4-2 CASSQVAVGTDTQYF TGTGCCAGCAGCCAAGTAGCGGTCGGCACAGATACGCAGTATTTT
TRBD1 - TRBJ1-4 TRBV11-2 CASSLANRGNEKLFF TGTGCCAGCAGCTTAGCCAACAGGGGGAATGAAAAACTGTTTTTT
- - TRBJ1-1 TRBV19 CASSTGTEAFF TGTGCCAGTAGTACGGGAACTGAAGCTTTCTTT
TRBD1 few TRBJ1-2 TRBV7-9 CASSPGQGGGYTF TGTGCCAGCAGCCCGGGACAGGGCGGTGGCTACACCTTC
- many TRBJ1-4 TRBV13 CASRAGGGTNEKLFF TGTGCCTCCCGGGCGGGGGGCGGAACTAATGAAAAACTGTTTTTT
TRBD2 once TRBJ2-5 TRBV7-4 CASSLDWGGWETQYF TGTGCCAGCAGCTTAGATTGGGGGGGGTGGGAGACCCAGTACTTC
- - TRBJ2-7 TRBV12-3/TRBV12-4 CASREDSSYEQYF TGTGCCAGCAGGGAGGACAGCAGCTACGAGCAGTACTTC